The clone carrying this TCR beta chain is judged medium-sized (0.01 to 0.1%). Using immunoSEQ multiplex PCR, the repertoire was profiled, and TCRdb retains in-frame clones only, with some absent. The table has 10,000 to 15,000 clones, less than 75% seen once. The data stem from a study of sequential checkpoint blockade in melanoma. For the study at large: Arm A got nivolumab then ipilimumab; arm B the reverse, 1:1. After both sequences, patients received maintenance nivolumab.

The sample's treatment: randomized to nivolumab then ipilimumab (arm A) or the reverse (arm B). No patient had prior DNA-damaging chemotherapy. From thawed PBMCs, live CD3+CD8+ cells negative for CD19 and CD56 were sorted. This CDR3 contains 14 residues. Germline loops: CDR1 MDHEN, CDR2 SYDVKM. Trimming stripped 3 bases from V and 4 bases from J, with 10 bases between. This chain connects TRBV28 to TRBJ2-1, with TRBD2 as a possible D gene (6 bases). Source: CD8+ T cells sorted from blood (inferred from file names), taken from a patient given nivolumab and ipilimumab in sequence. This TCR was recovered from a human donor with melanoma. The CDR3 DNA reads TGTGCCAGCAGTTTGGCGCGGGAATACAATGAGCAGTTCTTC. This gives the protein CASSLAREYNEQFF.